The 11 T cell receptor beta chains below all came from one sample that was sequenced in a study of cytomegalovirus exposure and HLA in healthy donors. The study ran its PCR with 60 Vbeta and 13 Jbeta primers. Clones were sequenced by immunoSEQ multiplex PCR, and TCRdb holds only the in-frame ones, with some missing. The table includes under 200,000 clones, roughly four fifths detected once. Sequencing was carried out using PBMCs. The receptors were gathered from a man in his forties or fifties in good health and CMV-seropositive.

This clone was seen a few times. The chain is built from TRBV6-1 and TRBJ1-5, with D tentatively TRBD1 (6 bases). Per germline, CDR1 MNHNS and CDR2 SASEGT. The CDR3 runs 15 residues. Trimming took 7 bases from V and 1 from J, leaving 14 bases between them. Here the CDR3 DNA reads TGTGCCAGCATCCCATGGGACACCAGCAATCAGCCCCAGCATTTT. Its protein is CASIPWDTSNQPQHF.

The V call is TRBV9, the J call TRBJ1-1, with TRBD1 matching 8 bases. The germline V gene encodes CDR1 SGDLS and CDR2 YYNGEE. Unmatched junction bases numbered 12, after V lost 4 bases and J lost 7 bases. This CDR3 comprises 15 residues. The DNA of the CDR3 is TGTGCCAGCAGCCCGCGACAGGGGCCTTACTATGAAGCTTTCTTT. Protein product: CASSPRQGPYYEAFF.

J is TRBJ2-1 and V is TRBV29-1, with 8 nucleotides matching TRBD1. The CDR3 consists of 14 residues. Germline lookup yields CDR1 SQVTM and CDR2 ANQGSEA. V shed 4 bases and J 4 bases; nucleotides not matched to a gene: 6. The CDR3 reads CSVARQGSYNEQFF. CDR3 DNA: TGCAGCGTTGCTAGACAGGGGAGTTACAATGAGCAGTTCTTC.

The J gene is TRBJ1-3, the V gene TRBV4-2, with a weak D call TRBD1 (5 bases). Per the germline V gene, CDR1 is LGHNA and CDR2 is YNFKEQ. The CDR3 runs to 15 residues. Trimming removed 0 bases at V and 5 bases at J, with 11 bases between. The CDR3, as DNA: TGTGCCAGCAGCCAAGACCAGGGCAGGCGAAACACCATATATTTT. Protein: CASSQDQGRRNTIYF.

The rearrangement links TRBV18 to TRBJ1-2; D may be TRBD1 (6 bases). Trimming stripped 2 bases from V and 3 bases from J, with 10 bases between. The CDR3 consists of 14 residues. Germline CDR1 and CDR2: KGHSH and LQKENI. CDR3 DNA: TGTGCCAGCTCACCAGGACAGCTCGACTATGGCTACACCTTC. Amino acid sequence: CASSPGQLDYGYTF. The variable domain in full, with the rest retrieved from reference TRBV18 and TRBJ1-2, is NAGVMQNPRHLVRRRGQEARLRCSPMKGHSHVYWYRQLPEEGLKFMVYLQKENIIDESGMPKERFSAEFPKEGPSILRIQQVVRGDSAAYFCASSPGQLDYGYTFGSGTRLTVV.

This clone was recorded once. CDR3 residues: CASSLRTGRGNTEAFF. For the CDR3, the DNA is TGTGCCAGTAGTCTCAGGACAGGGCGAGGGAACACTGAAGCTTTCTTT. The chain uses TRBV19 and TRBJ1-1; 8 bases line up with TRBD1. CDR1 and CDR2 (germline): LNHDA, SQIVND (reference sequence). The length of the CDR3 is 16 residues. V dropped 5 bases and J dropped 1; count of bases not matched to a gene: 9.

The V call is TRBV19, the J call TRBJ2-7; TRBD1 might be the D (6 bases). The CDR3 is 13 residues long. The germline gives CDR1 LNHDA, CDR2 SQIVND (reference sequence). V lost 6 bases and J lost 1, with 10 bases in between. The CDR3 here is CASSDGQSYEQYF. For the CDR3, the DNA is TGTGCCAGTAGCGACGGACAGTCCTACGAGCAGTACTTC.

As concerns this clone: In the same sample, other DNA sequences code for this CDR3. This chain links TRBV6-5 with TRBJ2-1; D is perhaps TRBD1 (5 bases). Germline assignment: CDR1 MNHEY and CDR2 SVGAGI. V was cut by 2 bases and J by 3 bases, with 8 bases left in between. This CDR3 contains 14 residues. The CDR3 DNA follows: TGTGCCAGCAGTTACGGCAGGGACTACAATGAGCAGTTCTTC. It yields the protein CASSYGRDYNEQFF.

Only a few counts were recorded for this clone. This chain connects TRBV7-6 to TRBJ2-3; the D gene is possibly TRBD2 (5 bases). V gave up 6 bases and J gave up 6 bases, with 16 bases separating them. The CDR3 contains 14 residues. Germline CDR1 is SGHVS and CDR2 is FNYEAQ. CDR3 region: CASRPGVLGDTQYF. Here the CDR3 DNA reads TGTGCCAGCAGGCCCGGGGTTCTAGGTGATACGCAGTATTTT.

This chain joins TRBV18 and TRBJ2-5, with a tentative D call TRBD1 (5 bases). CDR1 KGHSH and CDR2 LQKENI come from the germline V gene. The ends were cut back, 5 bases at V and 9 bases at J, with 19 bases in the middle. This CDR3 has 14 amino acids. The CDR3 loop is CASSTQGPKGAQYF. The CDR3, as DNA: TGTGCCAGCTCAACGCAGGGCCCCAAAGGGGCCCAGTACTTC.

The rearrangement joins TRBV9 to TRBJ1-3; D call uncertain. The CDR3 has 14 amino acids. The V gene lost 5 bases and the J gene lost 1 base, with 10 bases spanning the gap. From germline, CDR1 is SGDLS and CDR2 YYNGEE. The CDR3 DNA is TGTGCCAGCAGTTCAGAACTATCTGGAAACACCATATATTTT. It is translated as CASSSELSGNTIYF.